This T cell receptor beta chain was sequenced for a study of T-cell reconstitution after alpha-beta-depleted transplantation in children (dated by TCRdb to about 2016). For the study in its entirety: Using TCR repertoire profiling, the study quantitatively followed how T-cell immune reconstitution unfolded in children after TCRalphabeta/CD19-depleted allogeneic hematopoietic cell transplantation.

Including the terminal cysteine and phenylalanine, the CDR3 comprises 15 residues. Left in the record is the CDR3 DNA by itself, 45 bases read in frame from the first base. The V end gives up 3 bases and the J end 4 bases, leaving 6 bases in the junction not matched to a gene. Libraries were made using PCR. Reads for this sample came from an Illumina HiSeq 2500. To normalize quantification of the TCRbeta repertoire, the TCR libraries were built with molecular barcoding that relied on unique molecular identifiers. The public reads were reprocessed in TCRdb via fastp at Q25 and MiXCR, keeping in-frame beta chains. Merged by CDR3 protein, the rows form single entries marked with the most common genes and DNA. This sample comprises about 340,000 distinct CDR3 sequences, over 9% of them detected only once. The ten most abundant clones make up 2% to 2.5% of the sample. Only a few counts were recorded for this clonotype. Its antigen has not been determined. Base qualities are not at hand, and no much larger clone is one base apart.

This sequence was found in a human donor who donated a stem cell graft to a child with acute lymphoblastic leukemia. The specimen was PBMCs from the stem cell graft donor, collected from the stem cell graft. In this chain, TRBV12-3 or TRBV12-4 is recombined with TRBJ2-4, with TRBD1 matching 7 junction bases. The CDR3: CASSLAGGSKNIQYF. DNA sequence: TGTGCCAGCAGTTTGGCAGGGGGTTCTAAAAACATTCAGTACTTC.